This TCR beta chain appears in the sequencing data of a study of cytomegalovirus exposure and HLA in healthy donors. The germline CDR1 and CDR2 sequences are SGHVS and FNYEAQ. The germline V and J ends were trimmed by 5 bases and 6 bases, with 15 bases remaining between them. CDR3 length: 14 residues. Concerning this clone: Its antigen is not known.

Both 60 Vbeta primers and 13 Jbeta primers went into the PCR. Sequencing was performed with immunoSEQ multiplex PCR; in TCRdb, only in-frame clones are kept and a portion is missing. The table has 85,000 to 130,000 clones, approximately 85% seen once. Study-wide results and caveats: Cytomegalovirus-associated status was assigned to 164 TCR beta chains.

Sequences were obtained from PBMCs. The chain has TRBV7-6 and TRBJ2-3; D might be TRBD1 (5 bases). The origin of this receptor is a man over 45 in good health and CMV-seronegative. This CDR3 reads CASSQSRALDTQYF. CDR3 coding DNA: TGTGCCAGCAGCCAGAGCAGGGCTCTTGATACGCAGTATTTT.